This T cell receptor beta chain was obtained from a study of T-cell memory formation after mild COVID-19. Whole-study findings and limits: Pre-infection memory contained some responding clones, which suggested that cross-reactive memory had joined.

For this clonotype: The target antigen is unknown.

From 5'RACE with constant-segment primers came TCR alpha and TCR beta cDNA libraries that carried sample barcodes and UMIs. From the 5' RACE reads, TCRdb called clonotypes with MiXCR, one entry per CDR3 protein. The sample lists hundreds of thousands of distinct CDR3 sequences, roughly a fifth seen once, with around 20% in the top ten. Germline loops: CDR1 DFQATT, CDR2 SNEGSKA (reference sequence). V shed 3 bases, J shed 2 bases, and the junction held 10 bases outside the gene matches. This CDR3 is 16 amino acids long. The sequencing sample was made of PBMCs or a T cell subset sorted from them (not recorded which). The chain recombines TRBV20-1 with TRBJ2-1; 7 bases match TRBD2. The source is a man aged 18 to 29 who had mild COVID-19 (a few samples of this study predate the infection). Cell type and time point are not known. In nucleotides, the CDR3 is TGCAGTGCTAGCAATCTAGCGGCACACCCCTACAATGAGCAGTTCTTC. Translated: CSASNLAAHPYNEQFF.